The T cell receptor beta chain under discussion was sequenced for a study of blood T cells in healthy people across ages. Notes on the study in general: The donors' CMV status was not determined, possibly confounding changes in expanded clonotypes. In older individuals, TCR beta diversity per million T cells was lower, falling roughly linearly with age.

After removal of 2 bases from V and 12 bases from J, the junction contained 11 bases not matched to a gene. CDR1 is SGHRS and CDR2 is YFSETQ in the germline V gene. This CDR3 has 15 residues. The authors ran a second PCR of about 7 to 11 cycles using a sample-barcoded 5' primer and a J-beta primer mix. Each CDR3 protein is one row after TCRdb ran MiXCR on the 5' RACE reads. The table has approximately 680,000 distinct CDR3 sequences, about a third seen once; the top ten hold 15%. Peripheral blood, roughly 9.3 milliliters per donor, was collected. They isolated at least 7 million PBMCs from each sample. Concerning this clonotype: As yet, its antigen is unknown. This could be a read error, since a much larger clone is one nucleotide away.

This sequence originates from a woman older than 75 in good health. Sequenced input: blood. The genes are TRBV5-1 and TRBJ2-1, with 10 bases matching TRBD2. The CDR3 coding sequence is TGCGCCAGCAGCTTAATAGCGGGGGGATCCGGTGGGCAGTTCTTC. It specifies CASSLIAGGSGGQFF.